This TCR beta chain was retrieved from a study of T cells after yellow fever vaccination. Study results and limitations: The CD4 and CD8 compartments had a small share of their clonotypes in common. When the response was secondary, it was weaker but reached its peak faster, day 5 versus 15. Booster sampling recovered most clones from primary vaccination (approximately 97% CD4, 80% to 90% CD8).

On this clonotype itself: Its target is unknown.

5'RACE template switching added a universal primer site and UMIs to TCR cDNA. MiXCR, run by TCRdb on the 5' RACE reads, gives a single entry per CDR3 protein. The repertoire holds more than 300,000 distinct CDR3 sequences, with 9.5% to 12% as singletons. The TCR comes from a man aged 18 to 29 who received the YFV17D yellow fever vaccine. Source: CD4+ T cells sorted from PBMCs, taken 45 days after the yellow fever booster vaccination.

The CDR3 is CASTLRQGAVSGYTF. The DNA of the CDR3 is TGTGCCAGCACCCTTCGACAGGGGGCCGTAAGTGGCTACACCTTC. The genes are TRBV6-2 or TRBV6-3 and TRBJ1-2; 10 bases line up with TRBD1. The trim removed 7 bases at V and 7 bases at J, leaving 12 bases unmatched. This CDR3 is built from 15 residues. Germline CDR1 is MNHEY and CDR2 is SVGEGT.